Presented here are 4 T cell receptor beta chains from one specimen sequenced in a study of cytomegalovirus exposure and HLA in healthy donors. Use of 60 Vbeta and 13 Jbeta primers characterized the PCR. Assay: immunoSEQ multiplex PCR; the TCRdb copy retains only in-frame clones and omits some. The profile covers roughly 130,000 clones, with around 70% appearing a single time and 1.5% to 2% taken by the ten largest. The source material was PBMCs. These receptors all come from a man between 25 and 39 years old in good health and CMV-seropositive.

The chain is built from TRBV18 and TRBJ2-5, with TRBD1 matching over 11 bases. Germline loops: CDR1 KGHSH, CDR2 LQKENI. V shed 3 bases and J 2 bases; nucleotides not matched to a gene: 8. There are 17 residues in the CDR3. The CDR3 loop reads CASSPPVWDRGQETQYF. CDR3 nucleotides: TGTGCCAGCTCACCTCCGGTGTGGGACAGGGGGCAAGAGACCCAGTACTTC. The full variable domain, its missing parts supplied by reference TRBV18 and TRBJ2-5, is NAGVMQNPRHLVRRRGQEARLRCSPMKGHSHVYWYRQLPEEGLKFMVYLQKENIIDESGMPKERFSAEFPKEGPSILRIQQVVRGDSAAYFCASSPPVWDRGQETQYFGPGTRLLVL.

The CDR3 DNA sequence: TGTGCCTGCCTTGCTAGGATCGCGGGCGGGGACGAGCAGTTCTTC. It specifies CACLARIAGGDEQFF. The rearrangement links TRBV30 to TRBJ2-1; tentatively, D is TRBD2 (6 bases). Trimming removed 6 bases from V and 10 bases from J, with 25 bases in between. The CDR3 extends over 15 amino acids. CDR1 and CDR2 (germline): GTSNPN, SVGIG (reference sequence).

This sequence joins TRBV10-3 and TRBJ2-7, with 9 bases fitting TRBD2. In germline, CDR1 is ENHRY, CDR2 SYGVKD. The CDR3 totals 14 residues. The V gene end was trimmed by 6 bases and the J gene end by 3 bases; junction bases not matched to a gene: 6. CDR3 DNA sequence: TGTGCCATCAGGCAAGGTAGCGGGAGCTACGAGCAGTACTTC. Translating gives CAIRQGSGSYEQYF.

CDR3 region: CAWSYRSTDTQYF. CDR3 bases: TGTGCCTGGAGTTACAGGAGCACAGATACGCAGTATTTT. The V and J genes are TRBV30 and TRBJ2-3, with a weak D call TRBD1 (5 bases). Trimming removed 2 bases at V and 0 bases at J, with 6 bases between. Germline V gives CDR1 GTSNPN, CDR2 SVGIG (reference sequence). The CDR3 covers 13 residues.